This T cell receptor beta chain was recovered during a study of T-cell reconstitution after alpha-beta-depleted transplantation in children. Preparing the TCRbeta library involved the use of unique molecular identifiers. TCRdb processed the PCR reads anew with MiXCR; each CDR3 protein has one entry. The table lists almost 250,000 distinct CDR3 sequences, about a quarter of them singletons. The table lists this clonotype with a few counts. The target antigen is unknown. This clone may be a read error of a much larger clone one base away. Whole-study findings and limits: High day-60 TCRbeta diversity in some patients came from surviving recipient T cells and thymic progenitors.

The TCR sequence derives from a girl aged 2-10 years with Fanconi anemia, due to receive a stem cell transplant. This specimen was PBMCs, taken before TCRalphabeta/CD19-depleted stem cell transplant.

The CDR3 here is CSVSYNEQFF. CDR3 DNA sequence: TGCAGCGTCTCCTACAATGAGCAGTTCTTC. This rearrangement joins TRBV29-1 to TRBJ2-1; D is unresolved. CDR1 SQVTM and CDR2 ANQGSEA come from the germline V gene. The V end was cut by 6 bases, the J end by 0 bases, with 0 bases between. CDR3 length equals 10 residues.